This T cell receptor (beta chain) was captured by sequencing in a study of patients and donors after allogeneic stem cell transplantation. Using its own MiXCR run on the RT-PCR reads, TCRdb lists one record per CDR3 protein. In the table there are about 960,000 distinct CDR3 sequences, about a sixth of which are singletons. In its sample, this clonotype was seen a few times. Trimming cost V 5 bases and J 4 bases, with 18 bases left between them. CDR3 length: 16 residues. Germline values: CDR1 MNHEY, CDR2 SMNVEV (reference sequence). The TCR comes from a human donor who was either an allogeneic HSCT recipient or a stem cell or donor lymphocyte infusion donor (not recorded which). It is not recorded whose cells these are; they may come from a transplant donor. Sequenced: blood, either unsorted or a sorted T cell fraction (not recorded which). V is TRBV27 and J is TRBJ2-1, with TRBD1 as a possible D gene (8 bases). Written as DNA, the CDR3 is TGTGCCAGCAGTCTCAGGGGGCCAGCGGGGTACAATGAGCAGTTCTTC. Translating it yields CASSLRGPAGYNEQFF.